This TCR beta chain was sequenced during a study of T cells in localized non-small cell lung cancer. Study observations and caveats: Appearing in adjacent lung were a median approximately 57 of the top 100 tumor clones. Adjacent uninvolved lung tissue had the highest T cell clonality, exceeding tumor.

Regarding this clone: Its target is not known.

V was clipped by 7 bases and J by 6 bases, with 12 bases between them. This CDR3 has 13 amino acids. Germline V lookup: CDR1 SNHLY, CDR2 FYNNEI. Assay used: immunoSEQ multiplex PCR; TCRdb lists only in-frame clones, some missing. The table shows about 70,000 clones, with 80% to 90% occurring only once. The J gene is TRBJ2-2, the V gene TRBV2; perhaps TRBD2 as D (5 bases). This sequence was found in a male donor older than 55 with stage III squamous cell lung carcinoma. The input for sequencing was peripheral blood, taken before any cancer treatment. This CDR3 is CASTLSRAGELFF. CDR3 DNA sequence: TGTGCCAGCACCCTCTCGAGGGCCGGGGAGCTGTTTTTT.